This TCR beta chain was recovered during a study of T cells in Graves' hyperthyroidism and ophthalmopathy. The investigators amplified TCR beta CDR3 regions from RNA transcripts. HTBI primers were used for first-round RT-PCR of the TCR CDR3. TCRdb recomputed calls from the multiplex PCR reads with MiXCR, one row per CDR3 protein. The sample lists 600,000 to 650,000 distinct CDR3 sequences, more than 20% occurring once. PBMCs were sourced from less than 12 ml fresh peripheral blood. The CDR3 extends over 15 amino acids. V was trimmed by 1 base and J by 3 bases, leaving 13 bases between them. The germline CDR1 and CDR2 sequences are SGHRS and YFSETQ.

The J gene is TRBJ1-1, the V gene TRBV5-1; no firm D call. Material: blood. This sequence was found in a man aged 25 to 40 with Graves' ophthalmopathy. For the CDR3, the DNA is TGCGCCAGCAGCTTGAAGATCGCAAAGTACACTGAAGCTTTCTTT. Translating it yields CASSLKIAKYTEAFF.